The clone carrying this T cell receptor (beta chain) has a handful of counts. Antigen unknown. This sample is part of a study of human T cells and chemical hapten exposure. Overall study: The use of 2% DPC on around 2 cm by around 2 cm of upper inner arm skin constituted sensitization. Throughout a study of approximately 25 weeks, patients underwent weekly scalp administration of diphenylcyclopropenone doses. DPC at 0.01% went onto the upper back in patch tests, read at 6 days.

TCRdb used MiXCR to reprocess the RACE reads, holding one entry per CDR3 protein. The data show some 180,000 distinct CDR3 sequences, about 20% seen once. Time point denoted: patch test 1, 2 weeks after DPC sensitization. Stated treatment: therapeutic diphenylcyclopropenone sensitization with weekly scalp DPC. Points from the study as a whole: DPC sensitization left the count of TCRs above 1 in 1000 unchanged.

This sample comprised whole blood, obtained in connection with sensitization to the hapten diphenylcyclopropenone (DPC). This sequence originates from a woman between 45 and 60 years old with alopecia areata. Some clones in this sample may be carry-over from other donors' samples.

The CDR3 is CATSDPTGGHLVYTF. Here the CDR3 DNA reads TGTGCCACCAGTGATCCGACAGGGGGCCATTTGGTCTACACCTTC. The rearrangement uses TRBV24-1 and TRBJ1-2, with TRBD1 matching over 10 bases. J was trimmed by 10 bases and V by 3 bases; bases with no gene match: 10. The germline V gene encodes CDR1 KGHDR and CDR2 SFDVKD. The CDR3 totals 15 residues.